The 30 T cell receptor beta chains below were found in one sample sequenced in a study of shared clonotypes between healthy human individuals. Sequenced by immunoSEQ multiplex PCR; TCRdb stores in-frame clones only, minus some. The data contain some 2 million clones, 95% of them singletons. Sequencing was carried out using naive CD4+ T cells sorted from blood. Subset defined: CD45RA+ positively selected. The receptor set was obtained from a man between 18 and 35 years old in good health.

CDR3 coding DNA: TGTGCCAGCAGTTACGTCGGGGGGGACCCCACAGATACGCAGTATTTT. Its protein product is CASSYVGGDPTDTQYF. The V and J genes are TRBV6-5 and TRBJ2-3, with 8 bases identical to TRBD2. Per the germline V gene, CDR1 is MNHEY and CDR2 is SVGAGI. The CDR3 loop spans 16 amino acids. Trimming removed 2 bases from V and 2 bases from J; junction bases left unmatched: 6.

The chain recombines TRBV7-3 with TRBJ2-7, with a possible D match to TRBD1 (6 bases). There are 13 residues in the CDR3. Trimming pared 5 bases from V and 1 base from J, leaving 9 bases between. Germline V gives CDR1 SGHTA, CDR2 FQGTGA. The CDR3 DNA follows: TGTGCCAGCAGCAAGGACAGTTCCTACGAGCAGTACTTC. Protein: CASSKDSSYEQYF.

The chain links TRBV18 to TRBJ1-1; D possibly corresponds to TRBD1 (6 bases). V dropped 5 bases and J dropped 3 bases, with 10 bases sitting between them. Looked up from germline, CDR1 is KGHSH and CDR2 is LQKENI. This CDR3 has 13 residues. The CDR3 region has the DNA TGTGCCAGCTCAACACAGGGAGACACTGAAGCTTTCTTT. It yields the protein CASSTQGDTEAFF.

With regard to this clone: Other DNA variants within this sample encode the same CDR3. The chain is built from TRBV7-9 and TRBJ2-5, with TRBD2 identical over 7 bases. Germline V gene sequence: CDR1 SEHNR, CDR2 FQNEAQ (reference sequence). The CDR3 has 13 residues. V lost 0 bases to trimming and J lost 5 bases; unmatched junction nucleotides: 0. The CDR3 here is CASSLAGGETQYF. CDR3 nucleotides: TGTGCCAGCAGCTTAGCGGGAGGGGAGACCCAGTACTTC.

This chain connects TRBV30 to TRBJ1-3; D uncertain. CDR3 length: 12 residues. From germline, CDR1 is GTSNPN and CDR2 SVGIG (reference sequence). V was pared by 4 bases and J by 0 bases, with 4 bases between. The CDR3 DNA sequence: TGTGCCTGGACCAACTCTGGAAACACCATATATTTT. This sequence encodes CAWTNSGNTIYF.

This chain connects TRBV27 to TRBJ2-2, with a tentative D call TRBD2 (6 bases). V was cut by 4 bases and J by 5 bases, with 11 bases left in between. The CDR3 has 14 amino acids. Per the germline V gene, CDR1 is MNHEY and CDR2 is SMNVEV (reference sequence). CDR3 nucleotide sequence: TGTGCCAGCAGTTGGTCGGCGGGGACCGGGGAGCTGTTTTTT. It yields the protein CASSWSAGTGELFF.

J is TRBJ2-7 and V is TRBV7-2, with 11 positions matching TRBD2. The junction had 5 bases not matched to a gene; V was cut back by 8 bases and J by 2 bases. CDR1 is SGHTA and CDR2 is FQGNSA in the germline V gene. The CDR3 is made up of 14 amino acids. CDR3 in amino acids: CASGLAGGAYEQYF. The CDR3 nucleotides are TGTGCCAGCGGTCTAGCGGGAGGTGCCTACGAGCAGTACTTC.

J is TRBJ1-6 and V is TRBV7-9; possibly TRBD1 for D (6 bases). V shed 5 bases and J shed 9 bases, with 17 bases lying between them. Germline V lookup: CDR1 SEHNR, CDR2 FQNEAQ (reference sequence). The CDR3 has 15 amino acids. The CDR3 here is CASSLPGDTSSPLHF. The DNA of the CDR3 is TGTGCCAGCAGCCTACCGGGGGACACAAGTTCACCCCTCCACTTT.

A note on this clone: A much larger clone lies one base from this, so it may be a read error. The chain employs TRBV7-9 and TRBJ2-7; D ambiguous. V dropped 5 bases and J dropped 0 bases, with 8 bases sitting between them. This CDR3 has 13 amino acids. The germline CDR1 and CDR2 sequences are SEHNR and FQNEAQ (reference sequence). The chain's CDR3 is CASSLDVSYEQYF. The CDR3 DNA follows: TGTGCCAGCAGCCTGGACGTCTCCTACGAGCAGTACTTC. The whole variable domain, filled in from reference TRBV7-9 and TRBJ2-7, reads DTGVSQNPRHKITKRGQNVTFRCDPISEHNRLYWYRQTLGQGPEFLTYFQNEAQLEKSRLLSDRFSAERPKGSFSTLEIQRTEQGDSAMYLCASSLDVSYEQYFGPGTRLTVT.

The chain joins TRBV6-5 to TRBJ2-3; D uncertain. Germline loops: CDR1 MNHEY, CDR2 SVGAGI. Deletions cut 4 bases from V and 0 bases from J, with 11 bases between. The CDR3 has 15 residues. Here the CDR3 reads CASSWAILSTDTQYF. DNA of the CDR3: TGTGCCAGCAGTTGGGCTATCCTCAGCACAGATACGCAGTATTTT.

The gene calls are TRBV7-9 and TRBJ2-1, with TRBD1 identical over 8 bases. CDR3 size: 17 residues. Germline trimming cut 1 base from V and 3 bases from J; bases unmatched to any gene: 8. Germline CDR1 is SEHNR and CDR2 is FQNEAQ (reference sequence). The CDR3 loop reads CASSLGLADRDYNEQFF. For the CDR3, the DNA is TGTGCCAGCAGCTTAGGTCTGGCGGACAGGGACTACAATGAGCAGTTCTTC.

This clone was seen once. The gene calls are TRBV5-1 and TRBJ2-2; D is perhaps TRBD1 (5 bases). Germline V gene sequence: CDR1 SGHRS, CDR2 YFSETQ. Trimming removed 4 bases from V and 2 bases from J, with 15 bases in between. The CDR3 has 16 residues. CDR3: CASSLAGQINTGELFF. The CDR3 nucleotides read TGCGCCAGCAGCCTGGCAGGGCAGATCAACACCGGGGAGCTGTTTTTT.

This rearrangement joins TRBV4-3 to TRBJ2-5; 9 positions match TRBD2. The junction had 13 bases not matched to a gene; V was cut back by 3 bases and J by 2 bases. Germline CDR1 LGHNA, CDR2 YSLEER. The CDR3 extends over 18 amino acids. The CDR3 loop reads CASSQESFLLAGQETQYF. CDR3 DNA sequence: TGCGCCAGCAGCCAGGAGTCCTTCCTTCTAGCGGGACAAGAGACCCAGTACTTC.

The chain recombines TRBV5-6 with TRBJ1-1; TRBD1 might be the D (6 bases). The CDR3 runs 12 residues. V was shortened by 7 bases and J by 4 bases, with 11 bases between the two germline ends. The V gene's germline CDR1 is SGHDT and CDR2 YYEEEE. The CDR3 DNA reads as TGTGCCAGCCGTGGGGGCGGCACTGAAGCTTTCTTT. It yields the protein CASRGGGTEAFF.

With respect to this clone: This sample includes further DNA sequences coding for the same CDR3. This sequence joins TRBV18 and TRBJ1-1; unclear D gene. Trimming pared 3 bases from V and 0 bases from J, leaving 2 bases between. Germline CDR1 is KGHSH and CDR2 is LQKENI. The CDR3 length is 12 residues. The CDR3 coding sequence is TGTGCCAGCTCACCGATGAACACTGAAGCTTTCTTT. Translating it yields CASSPMNTEAFF.

This CDR3 is CAISDQTSGSTDTQYF. The CDR3 DNA is TGTGCCATCAGTGATCAAACTAGCGGGAGCACAGATACGCAGTATTTT. The genes are TRBV10-3 and TRBJ2-3; 9 bases line up with TRBD2. Per the germline V gene, CDR1 is ENHRY and CDR2 is SYGVKD. CDR3 size: 16 residues. V lost 3 bases, J lost 0 bases, and 4 bases stayed unmatched.

The rearrangement joins TRBV11-2 to TRBJ1-4; a weak D match, TRBD1 (5 bases). CDR3 length: 14 amino acids. The germline gives CDR1 SGHAT, CDR2 FQNNGV. V lost 5 bases and J lost 7, with 14 bases in between. The CDR3 nucleotides are TGTGCCAGCAGCCACGGGGCCTTTGGTGAAAAACTGTTTTTT. Its translation: CASSHGAFGEKLFF.

The CDR3 nucleotides are TGTGCCAGAAGCCGCGCGGACAGGGCCAATCAGCCCCAGCATTTT. Encoded protein: CARSRADRANQPQHF. The genes are TRBV5-3 and TRBJ1-5; 8 bases are shared with TRBD1. TRBV5-3 is an open reading frame, and its role is uncertain. With V trimmed by 4 bases and J by 3 bases, 6 bases remained unmatched. The CDR3 has 15 amino acids.

The chain carries TRBV30 and TRBJ2-1; 10 positions agree with TRBD1. Germline V gives CDR1 GTSNPN, CDR2 SVGIG (reference sequence). This CDR3 has 13 residues. Trimming at V came to 0 bases and at J to 8 bases, leaving 1 base not matched to a gene. CDR3 protein: CAWSVGTGDEQFF. Here the CDR3 DNA reads TGTGCCTGGAGTGTAGGGACAGGGGATGAGCAGTTCTTC.

The chain joins TRBV6-6 to TRBJ2-3; maybe TRBD2 (7 bases). Trimming took 2 bases from V and 3 from J, leaving 15 bases between them. Looked up from germline, CDR1 is MNHNY and CDR2 is SVGAGI (reference sequence). This CDR3 has 16 residues. The CDR3 loop reads CASSYGGGGGTDTQYF. In nucleotides, the CDR3 is TGTGCCAGCAGTTACGGTGGGGGAGGGGGTACAGATACGCAGTATTTT.

J is TRBJ1-6 and V is TRBV4-2, with D unresolved. The ends were cut back, 4 bases at V and 4 bases at J, with 8 bases in the middle. The CDR3 loop spans 14 amino acids. CDR1 LGHNA and CDR2 YNFKEQ come from the germline V gene. The CDR3 coding sequence is TGTGCCAGCAGCCCCCAAGGGTATAATTCACCCCTCCACTTT. Its protein is CASSPQGYNSPLHF.

As regards this clone: At the DNA level, this CDR3 is encoded by other sequences in the same sample as well. This chain links TRBV29-1 with TRBJ2-1, with unresolved D. The CDR3 is made up of 11 amino acids. Germline CDR1 is SQVTM and CDR2 is ANQGSEA. Between the trimmed V and J ends, which lost 1 base and 7 bases, there was a span of 5 bases. This chain's CDR3 is CSVEALNEQFF. In DNA, the CDR3 is TGCAGCGTTGAAGCTTTAAATGAGCAGTTCTTC.

This chain joins TRBV27 and TRBJ1-1, with 7 nucleotides matching TRBD1. The V segment lost 1 base and the J segment 4 bases; nucleotides outside the gene matches: 9. Germline-derived CDR1 and CDR2 are MNHEY and SMNVEV (reference sequence). The CDR3 totals 16 residues. The CDR3 nucleotides read TGTGCCAGCAGTTTATACCGGCCAGGGGGTCTCACTGAAGCTTTCTTT. Translation gives CASSLYRPGGLTEAFF.

The genes are TRBV9 and TRBJ2-5, with TRBD2 matching 10 bases. This CDR3 has 16 amino acids. Germline assignment: CDR1 SGDLS and CDR2 YYNGEE. The V segment lost 5 bases and the J segment 5 bases; nucleotides outside the gene matches: 12. The DNA of the CDR3 is TGTGCCAGCAGTGCGTATCCGGGACTAGCGAGGGAGACCCAGTACTTC. Its protein product is CASSAYPGLARETQYF. Based on the CDR3 plus reference TRBV9 and TRBJ2-5, the full variable domain is DSGVTQTPKHLITATGQRVTLRCSPRSGDLSVYWYQQSLDQGLQFLIQYYNGEERAKGNILERFSAQQFPDLHSELNLSSLELGDSALYFCASSAYPGLARETQYFGPGTRLLVL.

This clone was observed a single time. The genes are TRBV9 and TRBJ1-4; 10 nucleotides agree with TRBD1. The germline V gene encodes CDR1 SGDLS and CDR2 YYNGEE. This CDR3 contains 15 residues. The V and J ends lost 2 bases and 8 bases, in that order; junction bases with no gene match: 6. DNA for the CDR3: TGTGCCAGCAGCGTCGCGGGACAGGGGCGGGAAAAACTGTTTTTT. Amino acids: CASSVAGQGREKLFF.

This clone was recorded once. V and J are TRBV30 and TRBJ1-1; possible D gene TRBD1, 5 bases. The CDR3 has 14 amino acids. V lost 5 bases and J 5 bases, leaving 18 bases between the germline ends. Per germline, CDR1 GTSNPN and CDR2 SVGIG (reference sequence). CDR3 amino acids: CAWVPGPWGTEAFF. The CDR3 DNA reads as TGTGCCTGGGTACCGGGACCCTGGGGGACTGAAGCTTTCTTT.

This chain uses TRBV19 with TRBJ1-4; D remains unclear. The length of the CDR3 is 14 residues. Looked up from germline, CDR1 is LNHDA and CDR2 is SQIVND (reference sequence). V lost 1 base and J lost 8, with 11 bases in between. The DNA of the CDR3 is TGTGCCAGTAGTATAGGCGGGCTGGGGGAAAAACTGTTTTTT. Translation: CASSIGGLGEKLFF.

The chain has TRBV18 and TRBJ2-7, with TRBD2 matching over 9 bases. Losses at the gene ends were 6 bases for V and 5 bases for J; bases not matched to a gene: 8. CDR1 KGHSH and CDR2 LQKENI come from the germline V gene. The CDR3 is 14 amino acids. The CDR3 region has the DNA TGTGCCAGCTCTACGGCCCTAGCGGGGAACGAGCAGTACTTC. It specifies CASSTALAGNEQYF.

J is TRBJ2-7 and V is TRBV11-1; TRBD1 aligns across 9 bases. With 5 bases clipped from V and 5 bases from J, the junction kept 10 bases outside the gene matches. The CDR3 contains 15 residues. From germline, CDR1 is SGHAT and CDR2 FQDESV (reference sequence). The CDR3 spells CASSSPDRGLDEQYF. The CDR3 DNA is TGTGCCAGCAGCAGCCCGGACAGGGGATTAGACGAGCAGTACTTC.

The gene calls are TRBV27 and TRBJ2-7; TRBD2 might be the D (5 bases). Trimming stripped 8 bases from V and 2 bases from J, with 22 bases between. Germline V gives CDR1 MNHEY, CDR2 SMNVEV (reference sequence). This CDR3 has 16 residues. Here the CDR3 reads CASRSPPGKLPYEQYF. As DNA, the CDR3 is TGTGCCAGCCGGTCCCCCCCCGGGAAACTACCCTACGAGCAGTACTTC.